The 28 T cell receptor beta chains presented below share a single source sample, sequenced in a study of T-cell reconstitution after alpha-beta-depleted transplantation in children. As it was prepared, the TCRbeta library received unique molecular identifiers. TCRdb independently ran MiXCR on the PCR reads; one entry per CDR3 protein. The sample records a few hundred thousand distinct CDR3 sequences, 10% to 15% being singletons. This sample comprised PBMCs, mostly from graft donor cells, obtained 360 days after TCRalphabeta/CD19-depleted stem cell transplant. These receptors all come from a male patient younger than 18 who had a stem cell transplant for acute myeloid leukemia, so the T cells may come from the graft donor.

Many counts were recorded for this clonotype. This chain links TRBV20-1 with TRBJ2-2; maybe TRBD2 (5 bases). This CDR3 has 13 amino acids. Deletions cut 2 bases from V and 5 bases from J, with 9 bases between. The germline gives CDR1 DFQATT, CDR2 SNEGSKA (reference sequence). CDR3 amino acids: CSARSGSTGELFF. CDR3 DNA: TGCAGTGCTAGATCGGGGTCGACCGGGGAGCTGTTTTTT.

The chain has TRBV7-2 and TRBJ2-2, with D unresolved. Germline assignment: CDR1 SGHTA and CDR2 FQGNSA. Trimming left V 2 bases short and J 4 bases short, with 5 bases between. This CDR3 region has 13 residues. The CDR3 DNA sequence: TGTGCCAGCAGCTTATATAGCACCGGGGAGCTGTTTTTT. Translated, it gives CASSLYSTGELFF. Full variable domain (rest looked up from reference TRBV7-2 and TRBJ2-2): GAGVSQSPSNKVTEKGKDVELRCDPISGHTALYWYRQSLGQGLEFLIYFQGNSAPDKSGLPSDRFSAERTGGSVSTLTIQRTQQEDSAVYLCASSLYSTGELFFGEGSRLTVL.

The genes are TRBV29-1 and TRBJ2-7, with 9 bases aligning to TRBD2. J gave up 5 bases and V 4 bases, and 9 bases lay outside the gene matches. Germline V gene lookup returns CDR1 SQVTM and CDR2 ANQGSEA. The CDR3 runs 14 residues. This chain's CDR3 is CSVVRGASGDEQYF. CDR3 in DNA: TGCAGCGTTGTACGGGGGGCTAGCGGGGACGAGCAGTACTTC.

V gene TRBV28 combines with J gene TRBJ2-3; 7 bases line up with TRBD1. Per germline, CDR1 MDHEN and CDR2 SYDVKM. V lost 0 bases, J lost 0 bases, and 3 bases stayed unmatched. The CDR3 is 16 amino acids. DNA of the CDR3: TGTGCCAGCAGTTTATGGACAGGGCGAAGCACAGATACGCAGTATTTT. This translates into CASSLWTGRSTDTQYF.

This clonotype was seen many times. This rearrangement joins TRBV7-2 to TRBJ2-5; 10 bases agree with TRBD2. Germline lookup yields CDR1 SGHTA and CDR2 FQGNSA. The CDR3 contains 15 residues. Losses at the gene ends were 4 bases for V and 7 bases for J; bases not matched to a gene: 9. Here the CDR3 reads CASSWHGLADGTQYF. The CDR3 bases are TGTGCCAGCAGCTGGCATGGACTAGCGGATGGGACCCAGTACTTC.

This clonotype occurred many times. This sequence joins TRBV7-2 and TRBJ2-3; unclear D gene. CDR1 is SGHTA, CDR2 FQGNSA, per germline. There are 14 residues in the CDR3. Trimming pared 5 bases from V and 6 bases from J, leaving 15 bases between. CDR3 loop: CASSPLRVKDTQYF. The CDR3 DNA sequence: TGTGCCAGCAGCCCCTTACGGGTTAAGGATACGCAGTATTTT.

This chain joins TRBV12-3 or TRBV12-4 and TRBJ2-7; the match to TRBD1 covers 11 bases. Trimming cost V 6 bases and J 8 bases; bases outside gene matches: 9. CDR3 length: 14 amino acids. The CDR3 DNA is TGTGCCAGCAGACCAGAGGGACAGGGGGGACAGCAGTACTTC. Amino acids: CASRPEGQGGQQYF.

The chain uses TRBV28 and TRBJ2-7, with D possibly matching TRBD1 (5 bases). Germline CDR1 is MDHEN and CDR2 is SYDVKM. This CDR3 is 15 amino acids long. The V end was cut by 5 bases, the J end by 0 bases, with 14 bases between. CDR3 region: CASSALGASSYEQYF. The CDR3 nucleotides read TGTGCCAGCAGTGCCCTAGGGGCAAGCTCCTACGAGCAGTACTTC.

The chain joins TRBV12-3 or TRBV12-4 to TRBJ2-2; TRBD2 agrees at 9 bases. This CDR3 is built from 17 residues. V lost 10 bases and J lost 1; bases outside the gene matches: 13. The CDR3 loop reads CAIFMGLAGVNTGELFF. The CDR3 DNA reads TGTGCCATCTTTATGGGGTTAGCGGGAGTGAACACCGGGGAGCTGTTTTTT.

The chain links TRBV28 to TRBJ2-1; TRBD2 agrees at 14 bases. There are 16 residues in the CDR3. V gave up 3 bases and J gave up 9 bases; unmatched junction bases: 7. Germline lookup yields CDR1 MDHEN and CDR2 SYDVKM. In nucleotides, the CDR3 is TGTGCCAGCAGTTTGAGGGTGGGACTAGCGGGAGTTGAGCAGTTCTTC. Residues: CASSLRVGLAGVEQFF.

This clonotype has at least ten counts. CDR3 sequence reads: CASSPGLAGLYEQYF. CDR3 bases: TGTGCCAGCAGTCCCGGACTAGCGGGCCTCTACGAGCAGTACTTC. J is TRBJ2-7 and V is TRBV12-3 or TRBV12-4; 11 bases match TRBD2. Germline trimming cut 5 bases from V and 3 bases from J; bases unmatched to any gene: 6. The CDR3 is made up of 15 amino acids.

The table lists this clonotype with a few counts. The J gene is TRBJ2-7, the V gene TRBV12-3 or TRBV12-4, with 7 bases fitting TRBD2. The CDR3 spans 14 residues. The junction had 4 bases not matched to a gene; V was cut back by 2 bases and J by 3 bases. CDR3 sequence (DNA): TGTGCCAGCAGTTTATCCACGGGGGGCTACGAGCAGTACTTC. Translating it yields CASSLSTGGYEQYF.

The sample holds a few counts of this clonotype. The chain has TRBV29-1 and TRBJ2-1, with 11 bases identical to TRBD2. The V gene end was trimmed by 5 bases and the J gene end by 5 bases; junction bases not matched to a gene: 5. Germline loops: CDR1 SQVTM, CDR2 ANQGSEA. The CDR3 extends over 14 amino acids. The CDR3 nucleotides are TGCAGCGTTTGGGGACTAGCGGAAAACAATGAGCAGTTCTTC. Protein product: CSVWGLAENNEQFF.

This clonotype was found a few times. The CDR3 loop reads CASSYFPTRGHYGYTF. CDR3 nucleotide sequence: TGTGCCAGCAGTTATTTCCCAACCAGGGGACACTATGGCTACACCTTC. The chain uses TRBV6-5 and TRBJ1-2, with D tentatively TRBD1 (6 bases). The germline V and J ends were trimmed by 3 bases and 3 bases, with 17 bases remaining between them. CDR1 is MNHEY and CDR2 is SVGAGI in the germline V gene. The length of the CDR3 is 16 residues.

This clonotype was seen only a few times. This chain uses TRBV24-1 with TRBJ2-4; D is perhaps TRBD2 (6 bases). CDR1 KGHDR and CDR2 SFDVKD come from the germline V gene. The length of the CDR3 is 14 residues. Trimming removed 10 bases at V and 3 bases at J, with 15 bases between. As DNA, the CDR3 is TGTGCCACTGCGGGGTCGGACGACAAAAACATTCAGTACTTC. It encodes CATAGSDDKNIQYF.

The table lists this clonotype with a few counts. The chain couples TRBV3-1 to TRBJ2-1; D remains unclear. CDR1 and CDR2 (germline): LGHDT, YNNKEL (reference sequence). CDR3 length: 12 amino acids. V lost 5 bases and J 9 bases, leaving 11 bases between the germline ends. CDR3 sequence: CASSASPLEQFF. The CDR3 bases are TGTGCCAGCAGCGCCAGCCCCCTTGAGCAGTTCTTC.

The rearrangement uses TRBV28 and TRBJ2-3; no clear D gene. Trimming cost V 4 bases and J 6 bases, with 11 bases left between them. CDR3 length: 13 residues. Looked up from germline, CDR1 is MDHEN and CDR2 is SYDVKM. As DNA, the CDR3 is TGTGCCAGCAGTTGGGCTTCTCCGGATACGCAGTATTTT. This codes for CASSWASPDTQYF.

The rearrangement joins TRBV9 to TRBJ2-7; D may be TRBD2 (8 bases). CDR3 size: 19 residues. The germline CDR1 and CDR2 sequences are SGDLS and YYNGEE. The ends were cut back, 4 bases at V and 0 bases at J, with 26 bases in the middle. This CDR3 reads CASSPRQGRGLGPSYEQYF. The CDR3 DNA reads TGTGCCAGCAGCCCCCGACAGGGTAGGGGACTAGGACCCTCCTACGAGCAGTACTTC.

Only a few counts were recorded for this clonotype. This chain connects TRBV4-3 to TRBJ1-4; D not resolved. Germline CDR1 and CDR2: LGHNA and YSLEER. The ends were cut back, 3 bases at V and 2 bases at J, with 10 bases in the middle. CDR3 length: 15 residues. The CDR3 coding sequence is TGCGCCAGCAGCCATGCCCGGGGTACTAATGAAAAACTGTTTTTT. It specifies CASSHARGTNEKLFF.

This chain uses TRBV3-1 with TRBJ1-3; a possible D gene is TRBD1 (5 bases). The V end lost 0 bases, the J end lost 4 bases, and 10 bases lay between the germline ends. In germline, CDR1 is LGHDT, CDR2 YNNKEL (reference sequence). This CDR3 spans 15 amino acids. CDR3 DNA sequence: TGTGCCAGCAGCCAAGATCTAGGGGTGGGAAACACCATATATTTT. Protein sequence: CASSQDLGVGNTIYF.

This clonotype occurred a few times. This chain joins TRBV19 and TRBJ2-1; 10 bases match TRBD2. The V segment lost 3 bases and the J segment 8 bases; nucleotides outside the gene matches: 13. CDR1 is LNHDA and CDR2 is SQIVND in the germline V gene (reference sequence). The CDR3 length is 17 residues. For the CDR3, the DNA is TGTGCCAGTAGTATTTCAGCGGGAGGGTTTGTTGTCCATGAGCAGTTCTTC. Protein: CASSISAGGFVVHEQFF.

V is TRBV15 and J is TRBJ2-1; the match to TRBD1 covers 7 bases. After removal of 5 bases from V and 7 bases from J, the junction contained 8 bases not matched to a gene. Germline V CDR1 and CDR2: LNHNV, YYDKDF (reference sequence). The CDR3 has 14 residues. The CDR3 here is CATSPRTGLNEQFF. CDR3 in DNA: TGTGCCACCAGCCCTCGGACAGGCCTTAATGAGCAGTTCTTC.

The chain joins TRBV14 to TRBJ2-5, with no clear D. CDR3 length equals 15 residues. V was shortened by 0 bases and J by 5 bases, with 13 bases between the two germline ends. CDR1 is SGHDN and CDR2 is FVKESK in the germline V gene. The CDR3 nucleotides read TGTGCCAGCAGCCAAGATTACCCCCCGGCGGAGACCCAGTACTTC. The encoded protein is CASSQDYPPAETQYF.

This CDR3 is CATSDLRQGALYEQYF. Here the CDR3 DNA reads TGTGCCACCAGTGATCTCAGACAGGGAGCTCTCTACGAGCAGTACTTC. The chain has TRBV24-1 and TRBJ2-7; the match to TRBD1 covers 7 bases. Germline CDR1 and CDR2: KGHDR and SFDVKD. Losses at the gene ends were 3 bases for V and 3 bases for J; bases not matched to a gene: 10. CDR3 length: 16 amino acids.

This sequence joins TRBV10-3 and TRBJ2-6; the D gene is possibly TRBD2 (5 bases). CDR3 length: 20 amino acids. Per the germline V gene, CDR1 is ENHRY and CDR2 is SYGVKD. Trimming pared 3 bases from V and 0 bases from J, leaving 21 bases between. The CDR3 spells CAISDSGSWTGYSGANVLTF. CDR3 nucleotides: TGTGCCATCAGTGATTCGGGCAGCTGGACTGGCTACTCTGGGGCCAACGTCCTGACTTTC.

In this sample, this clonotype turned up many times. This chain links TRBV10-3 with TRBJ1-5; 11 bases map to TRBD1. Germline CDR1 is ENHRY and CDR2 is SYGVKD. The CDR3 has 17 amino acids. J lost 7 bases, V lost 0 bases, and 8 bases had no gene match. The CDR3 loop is CAISESPGQGAGQPQHF. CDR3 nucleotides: TGTGCCATCAGTGAGTCCCCCGGACAGGGGGCAGGGCAGCCCCAGCATTTT.

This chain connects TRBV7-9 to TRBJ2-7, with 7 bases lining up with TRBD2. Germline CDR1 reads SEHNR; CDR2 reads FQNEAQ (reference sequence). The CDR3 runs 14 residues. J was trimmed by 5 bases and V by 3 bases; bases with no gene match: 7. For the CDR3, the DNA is TGTGCCAGCAGCTTTCCTGGACTAGGGAACGAGCAGTACTTC. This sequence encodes CASSFPGLGNEQYF.

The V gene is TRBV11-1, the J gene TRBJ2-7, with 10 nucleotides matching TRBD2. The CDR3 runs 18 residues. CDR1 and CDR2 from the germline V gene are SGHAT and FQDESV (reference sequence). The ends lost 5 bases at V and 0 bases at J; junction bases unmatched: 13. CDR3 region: CASSPGTSVSPLSYEQYF. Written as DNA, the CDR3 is TGTGCCAGCAGCCCCGGGACTAGCGTTTCGCCCCTCTCCTACGAGCAGTACTTC.